The next 17 T cell receptor beta chains were all read from a single sample in a study of OX40 agonist ivuxolimab in advanced cancers. The assay was immunoSEQ multiplex PCR, and TCRdb's table has in-frame clones only and misses some. The sample has fewer than 70,000 clones, roughly 88% seen once. The specimen was CD4+ or CD8+ T cells sorted from blood, collected in a trial of the OX40 agonist ivuxolimab. All receptors come from an adult with an advanced solid tumor such as melanoma, head and neck, liver or kidney cancer.

This clone has only a few counts. The chain combines TRBV12-1 with TRBJ2-7; TRBD2, the table's D call, was not compared with the DNA. TRBV12-1 counts as a pseudogene. This CDR3 contains 15 residues. As DNA, the CDR3 is TGTGCCAGCAGCTTTGAGTCCGGGACTTCCTACGAGCAGTACTTC. Translated, it gives CASSFESGTSYEQYF.

This chain links TRBV18 with TRBJ1-4, with D unclear. V was cut by 3 bases and J by 8 bases, with 16 bases left in between. Germline CDR1 and CDR2: KGHSH and LQKENI. This CDR3 comprises 15 residues. The CDR3: CASSPSGREGEKLFF. For the CDR3, the DNA is TGTGCCAGCTCACCCTCCGGGAGGGAAGGCGAAAAACTGTTTTTT.

This clone was detected only a few times. This chain uses TRBV11-2 with TRBJ1-5; 7 bases are a match to TRBD1. The germline CDR1 and CDR2 sequences are SGHAT and FQNNGV. Trimming took 5 bases from V and 7 from J; bases not matched to a gene: 5. There are 13 residues in the CDR3. CDR3 DNA sequence: TGTGCCAGCAGCACTCACAGGGGCCAGCCCCAGCATTTT. Protein product: CASSTHRGQPQHF.

The chain combines TRBV28 with TRBJ1-2, with TRBD1 matching 7 bases. Germline CDR1 and CDR2: MDHEN and SYDVKM. The length of the CDR3 is 15 residues. The V and J ends lost 5 bases and 0 bases, in that order; junction bases with no gene match: 6. CDR3 protein: CASSPRTGANYGYTF. DNA of the CDR3: TGTGCCAGCAGTCCGAGGACAGGCGCTAACTATGGCTACACCTTC.

The V and J genes are TRBV4-1 and TRBJ2-2; D ambiguous. The CDR3 runs to 15 residues. V was clipped by 4 bases and J by 0 bases, with 9 bases between them. In germline, CDR1 is MGHRA, CDR2 YSYEKL. The CDR3 sequence: CASSPRGANTGELFF. The CDR3, as DNA: TGCGCCAGCAGCCCCCGTGGAGCGAACACCGGGGAGCTGTTTTTT.

The V and J genes are TRBV7-2 and TRBJ1-4, with TRBD1 as a possible D gene (5 bases). The CDR3 consists of 15 residues. CDR1 is SGHTA and CDR2 is FQGNSA in the germline V gene. Between the trimmed V and J ends, which lost 1 base and 8 bases, there was a span of 14 bases. In nucleotides, the CDR3 is TGTGCCAGCAGCTTAGTCGGGGGAGGAGGAGAAAAACTGTTTTTT. Its protein is CASSLVGGGGEKLFF.

A note on this clone: The junction differs from germline at one of its ends, possibly a read error. The rearrangement uses TRBV5-6 and TRBJ1-2; the D gene is possibly TRBD1 (6 bases). Germline CDR1 is SGHDT and CDR2 is YYEEEE. This CDR3 has 14 amino acids. In nucleotides, the CDR3 is TGTGCCAGCAGCTTGGTGCAGGGGAACTACGGCTACACCTTC. Its translation is CASSLVQGNYGYTF. The entire variable domain, with the rest obtained from reference TRBV5-6 and TRBJ1-2, is as follows: DAGVTQSPTHLIKTRGQQVTLRCSPKSGHDTVSWYQQALGQGPQFIFQYYEEEERQRGNFPDRFSGHQFPNYSSELNVNALLLGDSALYLCASSLVQGNYGYTFGSGTRLTVV.

This chain joins TRBV7-2 and TRBJ2-5; D perhaps matches TRBD2 (6 bases). CDR3 length: 13 amino acids. The germline gives CDR1 SGHTA, CDR2 FQGNSA. V was cut by 3 bases and J by 2 bases, with 7 bases left in between. CDR3 DNA: TGTGCCAGCAGCTTGCTAGCGCAAGAGACCCAGTACTTC. It yields the protein CASSLLAQETQYF. Using reference TRBV7-2 and TRBJ2-5 for the parts outside the CDR3, the full variable domain is GAGVSQSPSNKVTEKGKDVELRCDPISGHTALYWYRQSLGQGLEFLIYFQGNSAPDKSGLPSDRFSAERTGGSVSTLTIQRTQQEDSAVYLCASSLLAQETQYFGPGTRLLVL.

The chain uses TRBV2 and TRBJ2-3, with TRBD2 matching over 14 bases. Germline assignment: CDR1 SNHLY and CDR2 FYNNEI. Losses at the gene ends were 7 bases for V and 4 bases for J; bases not matched to a gene: 4. The length of the CDR3 is 15 residues. DNA for the CDR3: TGTGCCAGCAAATTGACTAGCGGGAGGGCAGATACGCAGTATTTT. Protein: CASKLTSGRADTQYF.

This sequence joins TRBV6-6 and TRBJ2-7; possible D gene TRBD1, 7 bases. This CDR3 has 14 residues. Germline CDR1 MNHNY, CDR2 SVGAGI (reference sequence). V was cut by 5 bases and J by 4 bases, with 15 bases left in between. The CDR3, as DNA: TGTGCCAGCAGTGACCAGACAGGGAGGTACGAGCAGTACTTC. Its protein product is CASSDQTGRYEQYF.

V gene TRBV27 combines with J gene TRBJ2-2; D tentatively fits TRBD1 or TRBD2 (5 bases each). V dropped 3 bases and J dropped 4 bases, with 9 bases sitting between them. The CDR3 length is 14 residues. Germline V gene data show CDR1 as MNHEY and CDR2 as SMNVEV (reference sequence). The CDR3 protein is CASSFGGGTGELFF. CDR3 DNA sequence: TGTGCCAGCAGTTTTGGTGGGGGCACCGGGGAGCTGTTTTTT.

The V and J genes are TRBV5-8 and TRBJ1-2, with 8 bases lining up with TRBD1. The V segment lost 1 base and the J segment 7 bases; nucleotides outside the gene matches: 12. Germline V CDR1 and CDR2: SGHTS, YDEGEE. The CDR3 is 16 amino acids. CDR3 sequence (DNA): TGTGCCAGCAGCTTGTTCGCAGGGGGCGCGGTAACTGGCTACACCTTC. Protein sequence: CASSLFAGGAVTGYTF.

The gene calls are TRBV7-2 and TRBJ2-2, with 9 nucleotides matching TRBD2. There are 14 residues in the CDR3. The junction had 5 bases not matched to a gene; V was cut back by 5 bases and J by 7 bases. The germline gives CDR1 SGHTA, CDR2 FQGNSA. CDR3 loop: CASSVSGRNGELFF. The CDR3 DNA sequence: TGTGCCAGCAGCGTCAGCGGGAGGAACGGGGAGCTGTTTTTT.

The chain couples TRBV19 to TRBJ2-7; 9 nucleotides agree with TRBD2. The CDR3 contains 16 residues. Germline trimming cut 1 base from V and 1 base from J; bases unmatched to any gene: 5. Germline V gene lookup returns CDR1 LNHDA and CDR2 SQIVND (reference sequence). The CDR3 sequence: CASSIGGGRDSYEQYF. CDR3 sequence (DNA): TGTGCCAGTAGTATAGGAGGCGGGAGGGATTCCTACGAGCAGTACTTC.

The V gene is TRBV18, the J gene TRBJ2-6; D uncertain. Germline assignment: CDR1 KGHSH and CDR2 LQKENI. V lost 3 bases, J lost 4 bases, and 4 bases lay in between. This CDR3 spans 13 amino acids. The CDR3 coding sequence is TGTGCCAGCTCACCGGGAGGGGCCAACGTCCTGACTTTC. Its protein is CASSPGGANVLTF.

CDR3 in amino acids: CASSQVFSSGRQTSTDTQYF. As DNA, the CDR3 is TGCGCCAGCAGCCAAGTGTTCTCTAGCGGGAGGCAAACTAGCACAGATACGCAGTATTTT. The rearrangement uses TRBV4-3 and TRBJ2-3, with TRBD2 matching 11 bases. The germline V gene has CDR1 LGHNA and CDR2 YSLEER. The CDR3 length is 20 residues. After removal of 1 base from V and 0 bases from J, the junction contained 12 bases not matched to a gene.

The rearrangement joins TRBV2 to TRBJ2-1; D ambiguous. Trimming cost V 4 bases and J 2 bases, with 15 bases left between them. Looked up from germline, CDR1 is SNHLY and CDR2 is FYNNEI. This CDR3 is built from 16 residues. This CDR3 reads CASSASPGLAYNEQFF. CDR3 nucleotides: TGTGCCAGCAGTGCCTCCCCCGGATTAGCCTACAATGAGCAGTTCTTC.